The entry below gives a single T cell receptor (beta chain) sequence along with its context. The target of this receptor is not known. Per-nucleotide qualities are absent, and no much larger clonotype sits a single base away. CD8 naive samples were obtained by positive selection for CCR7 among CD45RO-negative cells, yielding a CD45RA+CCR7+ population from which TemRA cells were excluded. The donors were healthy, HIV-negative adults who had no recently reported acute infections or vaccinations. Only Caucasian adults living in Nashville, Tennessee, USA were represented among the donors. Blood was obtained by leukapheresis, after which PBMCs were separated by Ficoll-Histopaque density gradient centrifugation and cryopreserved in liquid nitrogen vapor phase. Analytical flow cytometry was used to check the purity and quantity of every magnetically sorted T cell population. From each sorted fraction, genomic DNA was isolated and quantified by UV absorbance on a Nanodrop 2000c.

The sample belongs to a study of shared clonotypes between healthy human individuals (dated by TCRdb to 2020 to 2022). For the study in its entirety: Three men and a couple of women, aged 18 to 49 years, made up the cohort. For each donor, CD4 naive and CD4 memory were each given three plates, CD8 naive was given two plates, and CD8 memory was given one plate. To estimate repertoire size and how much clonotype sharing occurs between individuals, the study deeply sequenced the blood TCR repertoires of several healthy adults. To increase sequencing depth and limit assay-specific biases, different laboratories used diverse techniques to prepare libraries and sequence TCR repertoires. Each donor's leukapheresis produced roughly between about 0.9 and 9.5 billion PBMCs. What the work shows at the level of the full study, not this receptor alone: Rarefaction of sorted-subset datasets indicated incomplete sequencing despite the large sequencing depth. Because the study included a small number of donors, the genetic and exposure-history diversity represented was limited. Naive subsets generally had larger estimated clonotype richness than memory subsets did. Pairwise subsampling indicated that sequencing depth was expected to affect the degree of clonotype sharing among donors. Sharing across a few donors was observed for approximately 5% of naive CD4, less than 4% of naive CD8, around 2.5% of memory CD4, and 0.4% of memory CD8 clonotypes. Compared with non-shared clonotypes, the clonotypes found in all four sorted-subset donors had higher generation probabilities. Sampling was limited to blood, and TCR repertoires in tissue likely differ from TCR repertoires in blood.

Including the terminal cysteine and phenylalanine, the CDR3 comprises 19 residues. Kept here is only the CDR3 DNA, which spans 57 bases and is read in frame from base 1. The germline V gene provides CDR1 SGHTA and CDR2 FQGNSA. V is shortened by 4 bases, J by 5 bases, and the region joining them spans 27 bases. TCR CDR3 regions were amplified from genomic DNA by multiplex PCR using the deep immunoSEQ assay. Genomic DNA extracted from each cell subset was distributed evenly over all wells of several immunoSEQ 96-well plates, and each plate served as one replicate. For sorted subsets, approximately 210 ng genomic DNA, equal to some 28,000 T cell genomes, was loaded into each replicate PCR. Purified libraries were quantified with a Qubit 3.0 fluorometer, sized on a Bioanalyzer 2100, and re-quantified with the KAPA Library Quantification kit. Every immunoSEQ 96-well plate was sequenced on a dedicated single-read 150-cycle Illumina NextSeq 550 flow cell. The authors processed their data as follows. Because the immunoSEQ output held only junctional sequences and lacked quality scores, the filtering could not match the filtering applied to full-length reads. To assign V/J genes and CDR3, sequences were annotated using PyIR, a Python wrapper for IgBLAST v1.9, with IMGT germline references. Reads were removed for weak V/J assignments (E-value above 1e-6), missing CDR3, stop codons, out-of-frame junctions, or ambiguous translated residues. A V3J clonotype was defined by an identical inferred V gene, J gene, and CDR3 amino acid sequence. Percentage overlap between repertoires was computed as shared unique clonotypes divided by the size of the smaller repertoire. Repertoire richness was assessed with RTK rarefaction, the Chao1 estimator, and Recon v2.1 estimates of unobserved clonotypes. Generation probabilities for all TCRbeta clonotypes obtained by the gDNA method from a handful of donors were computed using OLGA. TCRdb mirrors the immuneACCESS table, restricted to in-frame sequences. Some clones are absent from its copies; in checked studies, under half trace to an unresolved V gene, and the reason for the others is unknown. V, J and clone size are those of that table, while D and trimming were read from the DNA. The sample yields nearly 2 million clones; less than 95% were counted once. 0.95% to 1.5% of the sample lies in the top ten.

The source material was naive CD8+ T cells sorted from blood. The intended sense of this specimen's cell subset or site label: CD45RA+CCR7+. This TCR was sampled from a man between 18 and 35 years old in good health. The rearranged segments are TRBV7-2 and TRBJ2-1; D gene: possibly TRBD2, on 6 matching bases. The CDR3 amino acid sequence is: CASSSKAPGVLMWHNEQFF. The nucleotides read TGTGCCAGCAGCTCAAAAGCCCCGGGAGTCCTCATGTGGCACAATGAGCAGTTCTTC.